The rows below give T cell receptor beta chains drawn from one sample of a study of beta chain features in type 1 diabetes. Clones were read by immunoSEQ multiplex PCR, and TCRdb kept only the in-frame ones, dropping some. Of about 700,000 clones in the sample, 10% to 15% were seen once. Sequenced material: naive CD4+ T cells from blood. The receptors here all came from a young man with type 1 diabetes. Both conserved end residues are part of each CDR3. D genes are given only for firm matches. Only part of the rows carry a size: once, few, many, or a class if the clone is expanded.

j_call d_call v_call clone_size cdr3_nt cdr3_aa
TRBJ2-5 TRBD1 TRBV10-1 once TGCGCCAGCAGCGCGGGACAGGGAGGAGAGACCCAGTACTTC CASSAGQGGETQYF
TRBJ1-2 . TRBV10-3 few TGTGCCATCAGTGAACAAGATACGTATGGCTACACCTTC CAISEQDTYGYTF
TRBJ1-2 . TRBV7-2 few TGTGCCAGCAGCCCGGCGGGCAGGGGAACGGATGGCTACACCTTC CASSPAGRGTDGYTF
TRBJ2-7 . TRBV4-1 . TGCGCCAGCAGCCAGAACCTCGTGGGTCCCCACGAGCAGTACTTC CASSQNLVGPHEQYF
TRBJ2-1 TRBD1 TRBV7-9 few TGTGCCAGCAGCCCACAGCCCCGAGACAGGGACAATGAGCAGTTCTTC CASSPQPRDRDNEQFF
TRBJ1-2 . TRBV4-1 few TGCGCCAGCAGCCAGGCAGACCCTAACTATGGCTACACCTTC CASSQADPNYGYTF
TRBJ2-3 TRBD1 TRBV6-5 . TGTGCCAGCAGTTGGGACAGGTTGGCAGATACGCAGTATTTT CASSWDRLADTQYF
TRBJ2-3 . TRBV30 few TGTGCCTTCGGACAGCCGAATCAATATACGCAGTATTTT CAFGQPNQYTQYF
TRBJ1-2 . TRBV5-1 . TGCGCCAGCAGCTTGGTTGGGGAAAATAATGGCTACACCTTC CASSLVGENNGYTF
TRBJ2-5 . TRBV28 . TGTGCCACCTCGGACCTTCATCCAGAGACCCAGTACTTC CATSDLHPETQYF
TRBJ1-2 . TRBV7-2 few TGTGCCAGCAGCCCGGCACAGGCTAACTATGGCTACACCTTC CASSPAQANYGYTF
TRBJ1-1 . TRBV19 few TGTGCCAGTAGTTTGGCCGGGGACACTGAAGCTTTCTTT CASSLAGDTEAFF
TRBJ2-3 TRBD2 TRBV9 . TGTGCCAGCAGCGTAACTAGCGGGAGTGGAAATACGCAGTATTTT CASSVTSGSGNTQYF
TRBJ1-1 TRBD1 TRBV30 few TGTGCCTATCACAGGGGGACACTTAACACTGAAGCTTTCTTT CAYHRGTLNTEAFF